Following are 26 T cell receptor beta chains from one sample sequenced in a study of Ad26.COV2.S vaccination and SARS-CoV-2 variants. This table comes from immunoSEQ multiplex PCR, and its TCRdb copy is limited to in-frame clones, with some not included. Found here are just over 350,000 clones, roughly 85% of them singletons; the top ten hold 3.3%. Treatment given: roughly 18 received Ad26.COV2.S at low or high dose, single or two shots; roughly five received placebo; per-sample allocation not given. Samples were taken on day 63 after the first vaccine or placebo injection. The sample in question was peripheral blood, obtained in a trial of Ad26.COV2.S vaccine versus placebo. These receptors originate from a person between 18 and 65 years old who received the Ad26.COV2.S COVID-19 vaccine or a placebo.

This chain uses TRBV5-5 with TRBJ1-1, with TRBD1 matching over 11 bases. Germline CDR1 and CDR2: SGHKS and YYEKEE (reference sequence). This CDR3 spans 16 amino acids. The V segment lost 4 bases and the J segment 7 bases; nucleotides outside the gene matches: 12. The CDR3 here is CASSPRPRTGGNEAFF. CDR3 in DNA: TGTGCCAGCAGCCCTCGGCCCCGGACAGGGGGCAATGAAGCTTTCTTT.

The chain links TRBV27 to TRBJ2-6; D is ambiguous. This CDR3 region has 16 residues. V lost 1 base, J lost 2 bases, and 9 bases lay in between. CDR1 and CDR2 from the germline V gene are MNHEY and SMNVEV (reference sequence). The chain's CDR3 is CASSLFSGAGANVLTF. The CDR3 bases are TGTGCCAGCAGTTTATTTTCTGGGGCTGGGGCCAACGTCCTGACTTTC. The full variable domain, in which reference TRBV27 and TRBJ2-6 provide the parts outside the CDR3, is EAQVTQNPRYLITVTGKKLTVTCSQNMNHEYMSWYRQDPGLGLRQIYYSMNVEVTDKGDVPEGYKVSRKEKRNFPLILESPSPNQTSLYFCASSLFSGAGANVLTFGAGSRLTVL.

The V and J genes are TRBV3-1 (or the pseudogene TRBV3-2) and TRBJ2-1; D call uncertain. Trimming stripped 0 bases from V and 10 bases from J, with 4 bases between. Per germline, CDR1 LGHDT and CDR2 YNNKEL (reference sequence). The CDR3 runs to 11 residues. CDR3 sequence reads: CASSQEEEQFF. DNA for the CDR3: TGTGCCAGCAGCCAAGAAGAAGAGCAGTTCTTC.

This clone was picked up a small number of times. The chain recombines TRBV30 with TRBJ1-3; D call uncertain. V lost 3 bases, J lost 0 bases, and 12 bases lay in between. Germline CDR1 reads GTSNPN; CDR2 reads SVGIG (reference sequence). This CDR3 has 15 residues. CDR3 bases: TGTGCCTGGAGCCTGCACCGAAGCTCTGGAAACACCATATATTTT. Amino acid sequence: CAWSLHRSSGNTIYF.

The chain carries TRBV11-2 and TRBJ2-5, with no clear D. The germline V and J ends were trimmed by 3 bases and 3 bases, with 8 bases remaining between them. Germline CDR1 reads SGHAT; CDR2 reads FQNNGV. The CDR3 consists of 13 residues. The CDR3 protein is CASSFVSEETQYF. CDR3 nucleotide sequence: TGTGCCAGCAGCTTTGTCTCGGAAGAGACCCAGTACTTC.

The rearrangement joins TRBV5-1 to TRBJ2-7; unclear D gene. The CDR3 covers 14 residues. Germline V gene lookup returns CDR1 SGHRS and CDR2 YFSETQ. The V gene lost 2 bases and the J gene lost 5 bases, with 14 bases spanning the gap. CDR3 sequence: CASSLVGPGHEQYF. DNA for the CDR3: TGCGCCAGCAGCTTAGTCGGCCCCGGGCACGAGCAGTACTTC.

The rearrangement uses TRBV7-6 and TRBJ1-1, with D maybe TRBD1 (5 bases). V was cut by 5 bases and J by 1 base, with 8 bases left in between. Germline V lookup: CDR1 SGHVS, CDR2 FNYEAQ. This CDR3 comprises 13 residues. CDR3 sequence reads: CASSLGQNTEAFF. The CDR3 DNA reads TGTGCCAGCAGCCTAGGACAGAACACTGAAGCTTTCTTT.

The gene calls are TRBV9 and TRBJ2-7; possible D gene TRBD2, 6 bases. CDR1 and CDR2 (germline): SGDLS, YYNGEE. V shed 0 bases and J shed 5 bases, with 21 bases lying between them. This CDR3 is built from 17 residues. The CDR3 here is CASSVGRSGSGIHEQYF. CDR3 nucleotides: TGTGCCAGCAGCGTAGGGAGAAGCGGGTCAGGAATCCACGAGCAGTACTTC.

The V call is TRBV28, the J call TRBJ2-1, with D possibly TRBD2 on 6 matching bases. The CDR3 contains 13 residues. Germline CDR1 MDHEN, CDR2 SYDVKM. Trimming shortened V by 5 bases and J by 4 bases, and 9 bases separated the two germline ends. CDR3 nucleotide sequence: TGTGCCAGCAGTCTGACTAGTTACAATGAGCAGTTCTTC. Amino acids: CASSLTSYNEQFF.

V gene TRBV7-2 combines with J gene TRBJ2-1; 11 bases agree with TRBD1. CDR1 and CDR2 (germline): SGHTA, FQGNSA. The CDR3 is 15 amino acids. After removal of 3 bases from V and 8 bases from J, the junction contained 6 bases not matched to a gene. In DNA form, the CDR3 reads TGTGCCAGCAGCTTCAGCGGACAGGGGGCCTATGAGCAGTTCTTC. Translation gives CASSFSGQGAYEQFF.

The chain combines TRBV19 with TRBJ2-5, with 8 nucleotides matching TRBD2. J lost 4 bases, V lost 1 base, and 8 bases had no gene match. The germline V gene encodes CDR1 LNHDA and CDR2 SQIVND (reference sequence). The CDR3 length is 16 residues. The CDR3 here is CASSIVGAGVRETQYF. The CDR3 DNA is TGTGCCAGTAGTATAGTAGGAGCGGGGGTAAGAGAGACCCAGTACTTC. The full variable domain, in which reference TRBV19 and TRBJ2-5 provide the parts outside the CDR3, is DGGITQSPKYLFRKEGQNVTLSCEQNLNHDAMYWYRQDPGQGLRLIYYSQIVNDFQKGDIAEGYSVSREKKESFPLTVTSAQKNPTAFYLCASSIVGAGVRETQYFGPGTRLLVL.

This clone was seen a single time. The V gene is TRBV3-1 (or the pseudogene TRBV3-2), the J gene TRBJ2-3; D remains unclear. This CDR3 has 15 residues. V dropped 2 bases and J dropped 2 bases, with 11 bases sitting between them. From germline, CDR1 is LGHDT and CDR2 YNNKEL (reference sequence). CDR3 bases: TGTGCCAGCAGCCAAATGACACGAGACACAGATACGCAGTATTTT. Its translation is CASSQMTRDTDTQYF.

The table lists this clone with a count of one. The CDR3 DNA reads TGTGCCACCAGTGACGCAGGTCGCTATGGCTACACCTTC. It translates to CATSDAGRYGYTF. V usage is TRBV24-1 and J usage is TRBJ1-2; no firm D call. CDR3 size: 13 residues. Germline CDR1 KGHDR, CDR2 SFDVKD. V was trimmed by 4 bases and J by 4 bases, leaving 9 bases between them.

The rearrangement joins TRBV6-2 or TRBV6-3 to TRBJ2-1; TRBD2 matches at 13 bases. The CDR3 is 17 residues long. Per germline, CDR1 MNHEY and CDR2 SVGEGT. J was trimmed by 4 bases and V by 4 bases; bases with no gene match: 7. In DNA form, the CDR3 reads TGTGCCAGCAGTTCCTGGACTAGCGGGAGCGCATACAATGAGCAGTTCTTC. This sequence encodes CASSSWTSGSAYNEQFF.

The rearrangement uses TRBV7-2 and TRBJ2-1; D is undetermined. Germline V lookup: CDR1 SGHTA, CDR2 FQGNSA. The CDR3 runs to 13 residues. The V end lost 1 base, the J end lost 3 bases, and 4 bases lay between the germline ends. The chain's CDR3 is CASSLVGYNEQFF. CDR3 bases: TGTGCCAGCAGCTTAGTAGGCTACAATGAGCAGTTCTTC.

The genes are TRBV7-2 and TRBJ1-2; 9 nucleotides match TRBD1. J lost 7 bases, V lost 5 bases, and 8 bases had no gene match. The CDR3 contains 14 residues. Germline CDR1 is SGHTA and CDR2 is FQGNSA. The DNA for the CDR3 is TGTGCCAGCAGCGGGGACAGGGCGTTTCGTGGCTACACCTTC. It encodes CASSGDRAFRGYTF.

The V gene is TRBV12-3 or TRBV12-4, the J gene TRBJ2-7; D call uncertain. The CDR3 is made up of 13 amino acids. V lost 6 bases and J 6 bases, leaving 15 bases between the germline ends. CDR3 nucleotide sequence: TGTGCCAGCAGCCGTACCGGCTGGGGCGAGCAGTACTTC. Amino acids: CASSRTGWGEQYF.

This clone has just a few counts. The chain links TRBV27 to TRBJ2-1, with 10 positions matching TRBD1. The trim removed 10 bases at V and 3 bases at J, leaving 3 bases unmatched. The length of the CDR3 is 13 residues. Germline V CDR1 and CDR2: MNHEY, SMNVEV (reference sequence). In nucleotides, the CDR3 is TGTGCCACCGGGACAGGGGTCTACAATGAGCAGTTCTTC. Its protein product is CATGTGVYNEQFF.

V is TRBV9 and J is TRBJ2-7, with D maybe TRBD1 (6 bases). This CDR3 contains 10 residues. V was trimmed by 7 bases and J by 5 bases, leaving 7 bases between them. Germline assignment: CDR1 SGDLS and CDR2 YYNGEE. The CDR3 sequence: CASGGHEQYF. DNA of the CDR3: TGTGCCAGCGGGGGCCACGAGCAGTACTTC.

V is TRBV4-2 and J is TRBJ1-5; the D gene is possibly TRBD1 (5 bases). The CDR3 spans 13 residues. Germline V gene data show CDR1 as LGHNA and CDR2 as YNFKEQ. Trimming pared 0 bases from V and 6 bases from J, leaving 6 bases between. The CDR3 sequence: CASSQEGGQPQHF. CDR3 bases: TGTGCCAGCAGCCAAGAGGGGGGTCAGCCCCAGCATTTT.

The chain combines TRBV19 with TRBJ1-3; no clear D. V was trimmed by 6 bases and J by 0 bases, leaving 6 bases between them. This CDR3 has 13 residues. Germline V lookup: CDR1 LNHDA, CDR2 SQIVND (reference sequence). CDR3 in DNA: TGTGCCAGTAGGTTTGGCTCTGGAAACACCATATATTTT. It codes for CASRFGSGNTIYF.

The V and J genes are TRBV19 and TRBJ1-5; D gene ambiguous. The CDR3 loop spans 15 amino acids. Germline V gene sequence: CDR1 LNHDA, CDR2 SQIVND (reference sequence). Trimming took off 1 base at V and 0 bases at J, with 7 bases between the two ends. The CDR3 DNA follows: TGTGCCAGTAGTATAGGCGGTGTTAGCAATCAGCCCCAGCATTTT. Translation gives CASSIGGVSNQPQHF.

In its sample, this clone was seen once. This chain uses TRBV4-1 with TRBJ1-1; the D is unclear. Germline V gives CDR1 MGHRA, CDR2 YSYEKL. This CDR3 has 14 amino acids. The germline V and J ends were trimmed by 1 base and 1 base, with 7 bases remaining between them. The CDR3 reads CASSQVVRNTEAFF. In DNA, the CDR3 is TGCGCCAGCAGCCAAGTCGTCCGGAACACTGAAGCTTTCTTT.

This clone has a single count. V is TRBV7-6 and J is TRBJ2-1; 10 nucleotides match TRBD2. The germline CDR1 and CDR2 sequences are SGHVS and FNYEAQ. V was pared by 5 bases and J by 9 bases, with 10 bases of the junction left unmatched. This CDR3 is 15 amino acids long. CDR3 sequence (DNA): TGTGCCAGCAGCCCTGAGAGCGGGGGGGCCGTTGAGCAGTTCTTC. It codes for CASSPESGGAVEQFF.

The V gene is TRBV4-3, the J gene TRBJ2-3; 8 bases are shared with TRBD2. The J segment lost 1 base and the V segment lost 1 base, leaving 4 bases of the junction unmatched. Germline CDR1 and CDR2: LGHNA and YSLEER. The CDR3 is 16 amino acids. CDR3 in amino acids: CASSQAVLAGTDTQYF. The CDR3 nucleotides read TGCGCCAGCAGCCAAGCGGTACTAGCGGGCACAGATACGCAGTATTTT.

The chain has TRBV6-4 and TRBJ1-2; TRBD1 is a possible D gene (6 bases). CDR1 and CDR2 from the germline V gene are MRHNA and SNTAGT. The CDR3 is 13 residues long. The germline V and J ends were trimmed by 3 bases and 7 bases, with 12 bases remaining between them. In DNA form, the CDR3 reads TGTGCCAGCAGTGAGTCAGGGGAGAGTGGCTACACCTTC. Translation: CASSESGESGYTF.